The 8 T cell receptor beta chains reported below all come from one sample, sequenced in a study of shared clonotypes between healthy human individuals. Using immunoSEQ multiplex PCR, the repertoire was profiled, and TCRdb retains in-frame clones only, with some absent. The profile covers about 1.5 million clones, with around 98% appearing a single time and less than 0.55% taken by the ten largest. Input material: naive CD4+ T cells sorted from blood. Described subset: CD45RA+ positively selected. These TCRs come from a man younger than 45 in good health.

This clone is a singleton in its sample. The genes are TRBV6-1 and TRBJ1-2, with a tentative D call TRBD1 (5 bases). Germline V gives CDR1 MNHNS, CDR2 SASEGT. The germline V and J ends were trimmed by 1 base and 8 bases, with 11 bases remaining between them. This CDR3 is built from 13 residues. The CDR3: CASSEGDPRGYTF. CDR3 bases: TGTGCCAGCAGTGAAGGGGACCCCCGAGGCTACACCTTC.

This rearrangement joins TRBV27 to TRBJ2-1; the match to TRBD1 covers 9 bases. V shed 1 base, J shed 4 bases, and the junction held 11 bases outside the gene matches. Germline V gene data show CDR1 as MNHEY and CDR2 as SMNVEV (reference sequence). The CDR3 loop spans 18 amino acids. CDR3 nucleotides: TGTGCCAGCAGTTTATATGCGGCCGGGACAGGGCTTTACAATGAGCAGTTCTTC. This codes for CASSLYAAGTGLYNEQFF.

The rearrangement joins TRBV18 to TRBJ1-2, with D uncertain. The germline V gene encodes CDR1 KGHSH and CDR2 LQKENI. Deletions cut 2 bases from V and 7 bases from J, with 23 bases between. This CDR3 spans 17 amino acids. The CDR3 reads CASSPSLRRSPDLGYTF. In DNA, the CDR3 is TGTGCCAGCTCACCATCGCTCAGAAGGTCCCCGGATCTTGGCTACACCTTC. Complete variable domain (other parts from reference TRBV18 and TRBJ1-2): NAGVMQNPRHLVRRRGQEARLRCSPMKGHSHVYWYRQLPEEGLKFMVYLQKENIIDESGMPKERFSAEFPKEGPSILRIQQVVRGDSAAYFCASSPSLRRSPDLGYTFGSGTRLTVV.

The chain couples TRBV5-1 to TRBJ2-5, with D tentatively TRBD2 (5 bases). V lost 0 bases, J lost 4 bases, and 16 bases lay in between. This CDR3 comprises 16 residues. Germline V lookup: CDR1 SGHRS, CDR2 YFSETQ. The CDR3 loop reads CASSLGGGEPGETQYF. CDR3 sequence (DNA): TGCGCCAGCAGCTTGGGAGGTGGGGAGCCGGGAGAGACCCAGTACTTC.

The rearrangement uses TRBV4-1 and TRBJ2-7, with 12 positions matching TRBD2. CDR3 size: 16 residues. Germline assignment: CDR1 MGHRA and CDR2 YSYEKL. The J segment lost 3 bases and the V segment lost 4 bases, leaving 7 bases of the junction unmatched. This chain's CDR3 is CASSPTMTSGSYEQYF. CDR3 DNA sequence: TGCGCCAGCAGCCCTACAATGACTAGCGGGAGCTACGAGCAGTACTTC.

The V and J genes are TRBV10-2 and TRBJ2-5; TRBD2 matches 10 bases. The CDR3 contains 15 residues. J lost 4 bases, V lost 6 bases, and 8 bases had no gene match. Germline loops: CDR1 WSHSY, CDR2 SAAADI. This chain's CDR3 is CASRGSAGGGETQYF. The DNA for the CDR3 is TGCGCCAGCAGGGGCTCAGCGGGAGGGGGAGAGACCCAGTACTTC.

This chain joins TRBV10-1 and TRBJ2-1; 10 bases line up with TRBD2. The V gene end was trimmed by 5 bases and the J gene end by 5 bases; junction bases not matched to a gene: 9. Germline V gene sequence: CDR1 WNHNN, CDR2 SYGVQD (reference sequence). The CDR3 contains 16 residues. The CDR3 spells CASSTYGLAENNEQFF. As DNA, the CDR3 is TGCGCCAGCAGTACCTACGGACTAGCGGAAAACAATGAGCAGTTCTTC.

CDR3 loop: CASSYKDLGETQYF. In nucleotides, the CDR3 is TGTGCCAGCAGCTACAAGGACTTGGGAGAGACCCAGTACTTC. The gene calls are TRBV5-4 and TRBJ2-5, with D perhaps matching TRBD2 (5 bases). Per the germline V gene, CDR1 is SGHNT and CDR2 is YYREEE (reference sequence). This CDR3 spans 14 amino acids. With 3 bases removed from V and 4 bases from J, the gap between germline ends came to 13 bases.